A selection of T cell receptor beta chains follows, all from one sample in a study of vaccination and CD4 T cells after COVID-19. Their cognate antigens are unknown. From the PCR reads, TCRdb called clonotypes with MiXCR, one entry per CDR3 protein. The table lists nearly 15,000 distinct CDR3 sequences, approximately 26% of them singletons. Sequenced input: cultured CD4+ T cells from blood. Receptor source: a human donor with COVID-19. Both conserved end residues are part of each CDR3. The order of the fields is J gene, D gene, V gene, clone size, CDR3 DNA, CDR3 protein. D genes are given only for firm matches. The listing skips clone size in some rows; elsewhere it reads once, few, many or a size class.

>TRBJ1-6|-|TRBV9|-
TGTGCCAGCAGCGTAGTTTTGGACGGATATTCACCCCTCCACTTT
CASSVVLDGYSPLHF
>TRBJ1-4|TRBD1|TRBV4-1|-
TGCGCCAGCAGCCAGAGGGACAGGGGGCCCTCAACTAATGAAAAACTGTTTTTT
CASSQRDRGPSTNEKLFF
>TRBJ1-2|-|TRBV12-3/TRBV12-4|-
TGTGCCAGCAGCAAAACACTGCTCGGGGGCTACACCTTC
CASSKTLLGGYTF
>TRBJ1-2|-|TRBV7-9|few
TGTGCCAGCAGCAAAGGGACGGGAAACTATGGCTACACCTTC
CASSKGTGNYGYTF
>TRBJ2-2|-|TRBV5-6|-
TGTGCCAGCAGCTTGGCCGGGAGGGGGCCGAACACCGGGGAGCTGTTTTTT
CASSLAGRGPNTGELFF
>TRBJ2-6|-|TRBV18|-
TGTGCCAGCTCTCGAGGGACGGAAGTCTCTGGGGCCAACGTCCTGACTTTC
CASSRGTEVSGANVLTF
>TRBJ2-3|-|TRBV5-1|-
TGCGCCAGCAGCTTGGACGGGGATAGCACAGATACGCAGTATTTT
CASSLDGDSTDTQYF
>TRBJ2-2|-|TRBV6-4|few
TGTGCCAGCAGTGCAGAATTAAACACCGGGGAGCTGTTTTTT
CASSAELNTGELFF
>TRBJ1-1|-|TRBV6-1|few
TGTGCCAGCAGTGAACTTACTGAAGCTTTCTTT
CASSELTEAFF
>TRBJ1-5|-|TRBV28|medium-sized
TGTGCCAGCAGCTTAGGGGTCAATCAGCCCCAGCATTTT
CASSLGVNQPQHF
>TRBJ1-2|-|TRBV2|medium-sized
TGTGCCAGCAGCCCATCCCGGACGGTGAGCGGTGGCTACACCTTC
CASSPSRTVSGGYTF
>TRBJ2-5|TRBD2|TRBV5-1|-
TGCGCCAGCAGCTTGGCCGGCTCTAGCGGGGGCCGCGTGGAGACCCAGTACTTC
CASSLAGSSGGRVETQYF
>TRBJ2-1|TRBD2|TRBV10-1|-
TGCGCCAGCAGTGATTTGCTAGCGGGGAGCTCCTACAATGAGCAGTTCTTC
CASSDLLAGSSYNEQFF
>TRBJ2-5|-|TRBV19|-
TGTGCCAGTAGTATAGATCGGACTGGCTTTGGGACCCAGTACTTC
CASSIDRTGFGTQYF
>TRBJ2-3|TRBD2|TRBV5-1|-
TGCGCCAGCAGCTTGGGGACTAGCGGGGGTACAGATACGCAGTATTTT
CASSLGTSGGTDTQYF
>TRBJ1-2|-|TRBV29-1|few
TGCAGCGTTGATTCAGGGACCTATGGCTACACCTTC
CSVDSGTYGYTF
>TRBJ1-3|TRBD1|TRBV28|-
TGTGCCAGCAGTTCCACAGGGGCTGGAAACACCATATATTTT
CASSSTGAGNTIYF
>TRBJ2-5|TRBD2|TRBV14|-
TGTGCCAGCAGCCAAGTATTTAGCGGGGGCACCCAAGAGACCCAGTACTTC
CASSQVFSGGTQETQYF
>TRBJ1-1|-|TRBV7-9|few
TGTGCCAGCAGCTTCATGGCTGAAGCTTTCTTT
CASSFMAEAFF
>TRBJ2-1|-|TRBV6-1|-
TGTGCCAGCAAACGGGACCCAAGAGCGAATGAGCAGTTCTTC
CASKRDPRANEQFF
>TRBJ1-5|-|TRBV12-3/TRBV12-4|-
TGTGCCAGCACGACGAGAAATAGCAATCAGCCCCAGCATTTT
CASTTRNSNQPQHF
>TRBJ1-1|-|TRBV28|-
TGTGCCTCCAAACAGAACACTGAAGCTTTCTTT
CASKQNTEAFF
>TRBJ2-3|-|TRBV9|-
TGTGCCAGCAGCGTCACAGGGTATACGCAGTATTTT
CASSVTGYTQYF
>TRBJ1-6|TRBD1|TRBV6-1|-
TGTGCCAGCATAGCTTTGGACAGGGAGATTACACCCCTCCACTTT
CASIALDREITPLHF
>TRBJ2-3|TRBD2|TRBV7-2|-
TGTGCCAGCAGCTTTAGCGGGGGGACCACAGATACGCAGTATTTT
CASSFSGGTTDTQYF
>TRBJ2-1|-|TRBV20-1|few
TGCAGTGCTAGTGTTGGCGTTGAGCAGTTCTTC
CSASVGVEQFF
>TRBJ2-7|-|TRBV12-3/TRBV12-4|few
TGTGCCAGCAGTTTCGTGTCCCGGGCGGGGGCCGGGGAGCAGTACTTC
CASSFVSRAGAGEQYF
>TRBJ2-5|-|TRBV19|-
TGTGCCAGTAGTATTGGGGGAAACCAAGAGACCCAGTACTTC
CASSIGGNQETQYF
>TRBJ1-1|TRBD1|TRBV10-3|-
TGTGCCATCAGCGCCGACAGGGGGAGGAACACTGAAGCTTTCTTT
CAISADRGRNTEAFF
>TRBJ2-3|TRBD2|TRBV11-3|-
TGTGCCAGCAGCCGACTAGCGGGGGGCCCCCCCACAGATACGCAGTATTTT
CASSRLAGGPPTDTQYF
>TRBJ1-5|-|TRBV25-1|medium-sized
TGTGCCAGCAGTGAATCGGGCCAGCCCAATCAGCCCCAGCATTTT
CASSESGQPNQPQHF
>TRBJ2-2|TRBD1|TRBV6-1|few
TGTGCCAGCAGTGAGAGGACAGGGGGCCCTACCGGGGAGCTGTTTTTT
CASSERTGGPTGELFF
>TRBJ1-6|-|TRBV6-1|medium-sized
TGTGCCAGCAGCCGCGAGGGGAGAAGGGAGGGTTCACCCCTCCACTTT
CASSREGRREGSPLHF